Listed below are T cell receptor beta chains from one sample, sequenced in a study of Ad26.COV2.S vaccination and SARS-CoV-2 variants. Using immunoSEQ multiplex PCR, the repertoire was profiled, and TCRdb retains in-frame clones only, with some absent. The sample has about 680,000 clones, around 89% seen once. This sample comprised peripheral blood, obtained in a trial of Ad26.COV2.S vaccine versus placebo. The receptors stem from a person aged 18-65 years who received the Ad26.COV2.S COVID-19 vaccine or a placebo. The CDR3 runs from the conserved cysteine through the conserved F or W. Each record gives: D gene, J gene, clone size, V gene, CDR3 protein, CDR3 DNA. A D gene is named only where the DNA matches it firmly. Clone size is shown for a subset of rows, as once, few, many or a class of expanded clone.

>-|TRBJ1-5|-|TRBV19
CASRTGGPNQPQHF
TGTGCCAGTAGAACAGGAGGACCCAATCAGCCCCAGCATTTT
>TRBD1|TRBJ2-3|-|TRBV24-1
CATSDSGTGRTDTQYF
TGTGCCACCAGTGATTCCGGGACAGGGAGGACAGATACGCAGTATTTT
>-|TRBJ2-5|-|TRBV18
CASSASLSADGGKETQYF
TGTGCCAGCTCAGCATCCCTTAGCGCAGACGGGGGCAAAGAGACCCAGTACTTC
>-|TRBJ1-5|-|TRBV27
CASSFLGQPQHF
TGTGCCAGCAGTTTCTTAGGTCAGCCCCAGCATTTT
>-|TRBJ2-2|-|TRBV4-2
CASSNQAGELFF
TGTGCCAGCAGCAACCAAGCGGGGGAGCTGTTTTTT
>-|TRBJ1-2|many|TRBV27
CASSFGGRRRGYTF
TGTGCCAGCAGTTTTGGGGGAAGAAGAAGGGGCTACACCTTC
>TRBD2|TRBJ2-5|-|TRBV2
CASRPWGLAGAETQYF
TGTGCCAGCAGACCTTGGGGACTAGCGGGGGCTGAGACCCAGTACTTC
>-|TRBJ2-3|-|TRBV12-3/TRBV12-4
CASRQGGDTQYF
TGTGCCAGCAGGCAGGGGGGAGATACGCAGTATTTT
>-|TRBJ1-1|-|TRBV3-1/TRBV3-2
CASSRERTEAFF
TGTGCCAGCAGCCGGGAGCGGACTGAAGCTTTCTTT
>-|TRBJ2-3|-|TRBV6-6
CASSYPDTDTQYF
TGTGCCAGCAGTTACCCGGACACAGATACGCAGTATTTT
>-|TRBJ1-4|-|TRBV23-1
CASIGEPPSEKLFF
TGCGCCAGCATCGGGGAACCTCCTAGTGAAAAACTGTTTTTT
>TRBD1|TRBJ1-6|-|TRBV25-1
CASSRQGASSYNSPLHF
TGTGCCAGCAGTAGACAGGGGGCTAGCTCCTATAATTCACCCCTCCACTTT
>-|TRBJ1-2|once|TRBV18
CASSPQPTGAYGYTF
TGTGCCAGCTCACCACAACCGACAGGCGCCTATGGCTACACCTTC
>-|TRBJ1-2|-|TRBV21-1
CASAEGGGAYGYTF
TGTGCCAGCGCCGAAGGTGGAGGGGCCTATGGCTACACCTTC
>-|TRBJ2-1|-|TRBV20-1
CSASSGTEQFF
TGCAGTGCTAGCTCAGGAACTGAGCAGTTCTTC
>-|TRBJ1-5|-|TRBV6-5
CASSRQFSNQPQHF
TGTGCCAGCTCTAGACAGTTTAGCAATCAGCCCCAGCATTTT
>TRBD1|TRBJ2-1|few|TRBV11-2
CASSPPGQRFNEQFF
TGTGCCAGCAGCCCCCCGGGACAGAGATTCAATGAGCAGTTCTTC
>TRBD1|TRBJ2-1|-|TRBV4-1
CASSQLGTGTYNEQFF
TGCGCCAGCAGCCAATTGGGGACAGGGACCTACAATGAGCAGTTCTTC
>-|TRBJ2-5|-|TRBV5-1
CASSFVGAIGETQYF
TGCGCCAGCAGCTTTGTGGGGGCGATCGGAGAGACCCAGTACTTC
>TRBD2|TRBJ2-1|-|TRBV11-2
CASSLSASGYNEQFF
TGTGCCAGCAGCTTAAGCGCTAGCGGTTACAATGAGCAGTTCTTC
>TRBD1|TRBJ2-2|-|TRBV11-3
CASSFGTGGGELFF
TGTGCCAGCAGCTTCGGGACAGGAGGGGGGGAGCTGTTTTTT
>TRBD2|TRBJ2-1|-|TRBV7-9
CASSFPGLAANEQFF
TGTGCCAGCAGCTTTCCGGGACTAGCAGCCAATGAGCAGTTCTTC